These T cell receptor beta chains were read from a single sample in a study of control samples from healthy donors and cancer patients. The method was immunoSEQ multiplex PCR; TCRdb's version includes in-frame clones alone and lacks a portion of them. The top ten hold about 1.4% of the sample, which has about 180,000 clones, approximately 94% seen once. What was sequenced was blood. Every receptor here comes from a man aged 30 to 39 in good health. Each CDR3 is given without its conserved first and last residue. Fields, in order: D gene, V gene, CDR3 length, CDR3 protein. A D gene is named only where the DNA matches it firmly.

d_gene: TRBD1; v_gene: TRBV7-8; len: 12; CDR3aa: ASSDGQGLTEAF
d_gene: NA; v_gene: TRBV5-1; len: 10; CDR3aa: ASSTDGLEAF
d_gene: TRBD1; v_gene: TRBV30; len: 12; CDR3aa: AWSEGAVATEAF
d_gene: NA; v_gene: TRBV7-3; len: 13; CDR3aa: ASSQTPGGQETQY
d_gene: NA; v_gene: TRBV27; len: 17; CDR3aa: ASSPTLITGKSSYNEQF
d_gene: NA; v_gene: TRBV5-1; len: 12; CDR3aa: ASSFVGKYTEAF
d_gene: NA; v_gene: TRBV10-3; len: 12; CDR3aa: AITSGPGLETQY
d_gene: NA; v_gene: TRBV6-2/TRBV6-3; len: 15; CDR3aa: ASSWGIHSSYNSPLH
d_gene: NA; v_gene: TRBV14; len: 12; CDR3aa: ASSQDRGTWKQY
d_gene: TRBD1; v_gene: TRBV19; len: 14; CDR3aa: ASSIGGTGGQETQY
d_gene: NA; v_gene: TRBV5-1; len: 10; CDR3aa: ASSLSGNEQF
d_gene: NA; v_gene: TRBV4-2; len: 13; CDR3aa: ASSQERGFVSEAF
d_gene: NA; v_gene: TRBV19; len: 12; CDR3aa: ASSIGGQNTEAF
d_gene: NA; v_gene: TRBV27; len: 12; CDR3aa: ASSPRAGSTEAF
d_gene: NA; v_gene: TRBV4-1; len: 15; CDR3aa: ASSRFTGSVGHRGAV
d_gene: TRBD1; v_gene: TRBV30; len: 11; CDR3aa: AWGNRGGNTIY
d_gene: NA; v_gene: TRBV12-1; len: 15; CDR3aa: VSSWGGRKTRVYEQY
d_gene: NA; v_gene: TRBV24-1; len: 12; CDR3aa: ATSDPRGGDTQY
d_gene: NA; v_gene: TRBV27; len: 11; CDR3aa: ASSLYVSYEQY
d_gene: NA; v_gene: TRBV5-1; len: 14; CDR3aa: ASSPALGGPNYEQY
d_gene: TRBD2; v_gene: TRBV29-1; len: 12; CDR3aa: SGNGLAGDHEQF
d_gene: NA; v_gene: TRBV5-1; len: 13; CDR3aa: ASSLAPYNTGELF
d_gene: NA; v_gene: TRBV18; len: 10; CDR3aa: ASSPRNRDLF
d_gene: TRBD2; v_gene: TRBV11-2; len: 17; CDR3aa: ASSLPSVAGGPIQETQY
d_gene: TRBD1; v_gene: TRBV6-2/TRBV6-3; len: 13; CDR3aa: ASSDQTTGWSEAF
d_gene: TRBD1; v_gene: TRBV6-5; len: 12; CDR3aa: ASTPTGSSYGYT
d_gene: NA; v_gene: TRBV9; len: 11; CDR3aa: ASSITVNTEAF
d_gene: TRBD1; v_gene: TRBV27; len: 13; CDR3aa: ASSPLGQGSTEAF
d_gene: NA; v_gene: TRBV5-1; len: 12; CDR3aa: ASSLLDNNSPLH
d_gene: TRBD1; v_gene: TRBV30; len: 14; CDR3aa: AWSGDRGFLRNTIY
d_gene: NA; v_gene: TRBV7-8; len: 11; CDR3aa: ASSLAWDQPQH
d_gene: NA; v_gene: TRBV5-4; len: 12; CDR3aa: ASSLQQTSDTQY
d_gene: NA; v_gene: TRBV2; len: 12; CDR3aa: ASSVGRSNQPQH
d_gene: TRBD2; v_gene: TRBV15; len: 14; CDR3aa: ATSIAETSGDYEQY
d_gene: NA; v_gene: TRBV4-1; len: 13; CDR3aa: ASSPVHTGTDTQY
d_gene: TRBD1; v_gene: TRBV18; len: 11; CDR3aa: ASSDRGDTEAF
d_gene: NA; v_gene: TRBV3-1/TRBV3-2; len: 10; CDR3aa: ASSQLVPTQY
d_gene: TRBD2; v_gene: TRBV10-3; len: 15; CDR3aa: AISEGLAGGPGNEQF
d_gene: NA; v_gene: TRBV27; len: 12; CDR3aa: ASSTGPGVYGYT